Each of the 2 T cell receptor beta chains below was sequenced from the same sample in a study of Ad26.COV2.S vaccination and SARS-CoV-2 variants. Treatment of the sample: some 20 received Ad26.COV2.S at low or high dose, single or two shots; about 5 received placebo; per-sample allocation not given. Specimen acquisition occurred on day 63 following the initial vaccine or placebo injection. TCRdb's copy holds only in-frame clones and misses some; the assay was immunoSEQ multiplex PCR. The sample has about 370,000 clones, about 89% seen once. This specimen was peripheral blood, taken in a trial of Ad26.COV2.S vaccine versus placebo. Receptors were obtained from a person aged 18-60 years who received the Ad26.COV2.S COVID-19 vaccine or a placebo.

The chain joins TRBV5-1 to TRBJ1-6, with no clear D. Germline V gene sequence: CDR1 SGHRS, CDR2 YFSETQ. Between the trimmed V and J ends, which lost 1 base and 8 bases, there was a span of 7 bases. This CDR3 spans 13 amino acids. CDR3 amino acids: CASSLRYDSPLHF. In nucleotides, the CDR3 is TGCGCCAGCAGCTTGAGGTATGATTCACCCCTCCACTTT.

V usage is TRBV7-6 and J usage is TRBJ2-1; 7 bases are a match to TRBD2. Trimming at V came to 1 base and at J to 8 bases, leaving 14 bases not matched to a gene. Germline-derived CDR1 and CDR2 are SGHVS and FNYEAQ. This CDR3 contains 17 residues. CDR3 amino acids: CASSLGGGWGPLDEQFF. The DNA of the CDR3 is TGTGCCAGCAGCTTAGGGGGAGGGTGGGGTCCCCTCGATGAGCAGTTCTTC.